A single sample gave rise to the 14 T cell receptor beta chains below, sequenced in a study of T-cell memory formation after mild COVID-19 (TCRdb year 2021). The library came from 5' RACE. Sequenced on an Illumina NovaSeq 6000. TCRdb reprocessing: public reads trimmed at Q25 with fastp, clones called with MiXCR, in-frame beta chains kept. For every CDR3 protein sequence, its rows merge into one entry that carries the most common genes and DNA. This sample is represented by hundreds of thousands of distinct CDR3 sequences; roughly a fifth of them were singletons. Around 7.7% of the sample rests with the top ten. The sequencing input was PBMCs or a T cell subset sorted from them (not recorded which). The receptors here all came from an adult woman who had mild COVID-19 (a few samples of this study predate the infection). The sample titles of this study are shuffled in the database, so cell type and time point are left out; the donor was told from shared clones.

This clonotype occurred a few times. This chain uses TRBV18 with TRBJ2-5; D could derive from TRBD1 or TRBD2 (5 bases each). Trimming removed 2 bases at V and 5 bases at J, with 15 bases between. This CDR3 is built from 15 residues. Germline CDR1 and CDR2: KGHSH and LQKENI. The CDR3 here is CASSPRRQRSETQYF. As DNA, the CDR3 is TGTGCCAGCTCACCAAGGAGACAGCGGTCGGAGACCCAGTACTTC.

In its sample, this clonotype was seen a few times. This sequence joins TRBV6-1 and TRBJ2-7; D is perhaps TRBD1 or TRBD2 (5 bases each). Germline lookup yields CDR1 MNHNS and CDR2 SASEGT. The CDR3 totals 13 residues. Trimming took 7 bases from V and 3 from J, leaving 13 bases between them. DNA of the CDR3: TGTGCCAGCAAGGACGGGACGGGCTACGAGCAGTACTTC. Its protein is CASKDGTGYEQYF.

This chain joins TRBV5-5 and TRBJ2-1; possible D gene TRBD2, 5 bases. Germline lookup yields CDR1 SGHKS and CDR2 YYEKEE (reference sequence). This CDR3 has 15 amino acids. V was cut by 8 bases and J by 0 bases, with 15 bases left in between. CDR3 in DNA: TGTGCCAGTAATGGAGGTGGTACCTCCTACAATGAGCAGTTCTTC. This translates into CASNGGGTSYNEQFF.

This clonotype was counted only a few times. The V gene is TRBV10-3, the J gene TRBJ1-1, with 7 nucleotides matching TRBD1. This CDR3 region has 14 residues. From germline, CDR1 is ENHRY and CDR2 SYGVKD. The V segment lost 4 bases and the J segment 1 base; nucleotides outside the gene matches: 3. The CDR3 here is CAISGGQANTEAFF. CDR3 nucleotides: TGTGCCATCAGTGGCGGACAGGCGAACACTGAAGCTTTCTTT.

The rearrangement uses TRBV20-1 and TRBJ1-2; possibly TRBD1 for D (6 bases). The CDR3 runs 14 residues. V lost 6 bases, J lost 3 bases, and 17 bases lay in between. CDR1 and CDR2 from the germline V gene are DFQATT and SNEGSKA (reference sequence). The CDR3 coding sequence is TGCAGTGCCCGGGGGGACGGGGGCGACTATGGCTACACCTTC. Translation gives CSARGDGGDYGYTF.

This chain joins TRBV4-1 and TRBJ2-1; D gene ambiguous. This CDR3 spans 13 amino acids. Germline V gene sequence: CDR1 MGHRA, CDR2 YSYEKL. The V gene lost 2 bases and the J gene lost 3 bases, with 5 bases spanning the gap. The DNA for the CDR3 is TGCGCCAGCAGCCAACCTAACTACAATGAGCAGTTCTTC. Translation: CASSQPNYNEQFF.

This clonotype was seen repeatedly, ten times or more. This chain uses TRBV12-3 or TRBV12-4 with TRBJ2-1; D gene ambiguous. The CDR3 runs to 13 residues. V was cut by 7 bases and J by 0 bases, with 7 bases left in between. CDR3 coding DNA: TGTGCCAGCAAGACTTTCTCCTACAATGAGCAGTTCTTC. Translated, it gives CASKTFSYNEQFF.

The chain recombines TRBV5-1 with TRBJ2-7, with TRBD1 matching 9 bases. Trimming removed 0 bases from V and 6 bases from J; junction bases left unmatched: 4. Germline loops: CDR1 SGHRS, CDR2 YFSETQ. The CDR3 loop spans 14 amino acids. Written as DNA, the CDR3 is TGCGCCAGCAGCTTGGGGACAGGGGAGGCCGAGCAGTACTTC. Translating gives CASSLGTGEAEQYF.

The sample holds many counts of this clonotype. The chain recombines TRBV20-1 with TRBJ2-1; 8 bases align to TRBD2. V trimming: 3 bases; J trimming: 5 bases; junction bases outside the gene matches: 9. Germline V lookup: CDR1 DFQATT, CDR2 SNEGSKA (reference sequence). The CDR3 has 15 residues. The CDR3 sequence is CSARDPSGQHNEQFF. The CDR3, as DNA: TGCAGTGCTAGGGATCCTAGCGGGCAACACAATGAGCAGTTCTTC.

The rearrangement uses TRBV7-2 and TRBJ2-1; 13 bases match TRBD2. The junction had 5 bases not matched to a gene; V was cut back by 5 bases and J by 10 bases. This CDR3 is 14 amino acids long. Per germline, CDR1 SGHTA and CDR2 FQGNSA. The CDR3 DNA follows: TGTGCCAGCAGCCCCGGGACTAGCGGGACCGAGCAGTTCTTC. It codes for CASSPGTSGTEQFF.

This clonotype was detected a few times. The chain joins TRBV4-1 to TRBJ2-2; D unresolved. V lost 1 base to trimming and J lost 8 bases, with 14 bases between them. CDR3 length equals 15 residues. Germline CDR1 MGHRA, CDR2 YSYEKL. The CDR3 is CASSQVSRPVGELFF. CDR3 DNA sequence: TGCGCCAGCAGCCAAGTCTCTCGCCCGGTTGGGGAGCTGTTTTTT.

The CDR3 is CASSPPGPREQYF. DNA of the CDR3: TGTGCCAGCAGTCCACCCGGGCCGAGGGAGCAGTACTTC. This rearrangement joins TRBV7-2 to TRBJ2-7; D not resolved. This CDR3 spans 13 amino acids. V was trimmed by 6 bases and J by 7 bases, leaving 16 bases between them. Germline V lookup: CDR1 SGHTA, CDR2 FQGNSA.

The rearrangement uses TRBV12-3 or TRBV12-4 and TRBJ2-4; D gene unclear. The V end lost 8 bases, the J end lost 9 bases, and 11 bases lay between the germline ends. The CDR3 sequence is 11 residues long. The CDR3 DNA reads TGTGCCAGCTCCTCGAGTAGCATTCAGTACTTC. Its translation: CASSSSSIQYF.

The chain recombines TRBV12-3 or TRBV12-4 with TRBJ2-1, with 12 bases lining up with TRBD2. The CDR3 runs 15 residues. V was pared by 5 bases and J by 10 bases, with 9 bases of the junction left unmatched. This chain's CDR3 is CASSILAGGGKEQFF. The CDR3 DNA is TGTGCCAGCAGTATCCTAGCGGGAGGGGGTAAAGAGCAGTTCTTC.